This TCR beta chain came from a study of T cell responses to AZD1222 COVID-19 vaccine. Repertoires were generated with immunoSEQ multiplex PCR, while TCRdb's copy carries only in-frame clones and drops some. The sample has approximately 96,000 clones; 85% to 90% are singletons. The CDR3 has 19 residues. From germline, CDR1 is MGHRA and CDR2 YSYEKL. The J segment lost 2 bases and the V segment lost 0 bases, leaving 13 bases of the junction unmatched. Source: peripheral blood, taken 28 days after the second AZD1222 dose. This receptor was taken from an adult who received the AZD1222 COVID-19 vaccine. This sequence joins TRBV4-1 and TRBJ2-3; TRBD1 agrees at 8 bases. In nucleotides, the CDR3 is TGCGCCAGCAGCCAAGACCCGGGACAGGCTCTCCTTGACACAGATACGCAGTATTTT. As protein: CASSQDPGQALLDTDTQYF.